These 13 T cell receptor beta chains originate from one sample sequenced in a study of cytomegalovirus exposure and HLA in healthy donors. The PCR employed 60 Vbeta primers together with 13 Jbeta primers. Sequencing was performed with immunoSEQ multiplex PCR; in TCRdb, only in-frame clones are kept and a portion is missing. The specimen's table records around 150,000 clones. The sequencing sample was made of PBMCs. The receptors derive from a man aged 40-50 years in good health and CMV-seronegative.

CDR3 region: CASIGTVETQYF. The CDR3 DNA sequence: TGTGCCAGCATCGGGACTGTGGAGACCCAGTACTTC. The rearrangement joins TRBV2 to TRBJ2-5, with D maybe TRBD2 (6 bases). V lost 7 bases and J lost 5, with 11 bases in between. Germline V gives CDR1 SNHLY, CDR2 FYNNEI. CDR3 length: 12 residues.

The chain combines TRBV9 with TRBJ1-1; 8 nucleotides agree with TRBD1. V trimming: 6 bases; J trimming: 5 bases; junction bases outside the gene matches: 9. The CDR3 runs 14 residues. Germline loops: CDR1 SGDLS, CDR2 YYNGEE. The chain's CDR3 is CASTKTGDRTEAFF. The CDR3 DNA is TGTGCCAGCACGAAGACAGGGGATAGGACTGAAGCTTTCTTT.

The chain carries TRBV6-1 and TRBJ2-7, with 8 bases lining up with TRBD2. CDR1 and CDR2 from the germline V gene are MNHNS and SASEGT. The CDR3 has 16 amino acids. The V gene end was trimmed by 2 bases and the J gene end by 6 bases; junction bases not matched to a gene: 12. CDR3 sequence (DNA): TGTGCCAGCAGTGAAAAGACCGTCGGGGGGGACGGCGAGCAGTACTTC. Its translation is CASSEKTVGGDGEQYF.

The V gene is TRBV7-2, the J gene TRBJ1-1, with 7 bases aligning to TRBD1. Germline CDR1 and CDR2: SGHTA and FQGNSA. V was pared by 4 bases and J by 1 base, with 12 bases of the junction left unmatched. This CDR3 has 17 residues. Written as DNA, the CDR3 is TGTGCCAGCAGCTCCACTTCTGCTTGGACAGGGAACACTGAAGCTTTCTTT. Encoded protein: CASSSTSAWTGNTEAFF.

This chain joins TRBV7-9 and TRBJ1-1, with 7 bases fitting TRBD1. Losses at the gene ends were 2 bases for V and 1 base for J; bases not matched to a gene: 7. Germline V CDR1 and CDR2: SEHNR, FQNEAQ (reference sequence). This CDR3 comprises 16 residues. CDR3 in DNA: TGTGCCAGCAGCTTACCGGCCGGGACAGCGAACACTGAAGCTTTCTTT. Its translation: CASSLPAGTANTEAFF.

The rearrangement links TRBV10-3 to TRBJ2-7; 7 bases are a match to TRBD1. The CDR3 is 13 residues long. Germline CDR1 ENHRY, CDR2 SYGVKD. The J segment lost 5 bases and the V segment lost 3 bases, leaving 4 bases of the junction unmatched. CDR3 sequence: CAISERQGDEQYF. The CDR3 nucleotides are TGTGCCATCAGTGAAAGACAGGGAGACGAGCAGTACTTC.

The chain has TRBV15 and TRBJ2-5; D is perhaps TRBD2 (5 bases). The CDR3 loop spans 16 amino acids. The V end was cut by 2 bases, the J end by 2 bases, with 15 bases between. Germline values: CDR1 LNHNV, CDR2 YYDKDF (reference sequence). CDR3 region: CATSRSEVSPQETQYF. CDR3 DNA sequence: TGTGCCACCAGCAGATCGGAGGTCTCACCACAAGAGACCCAGTACTTC.

CDR3 loop: CASKGRSKGAQETQYF. CDR3 coding DNA: TGTGCCAGCAAAGGCCGCTCAAAGGGAGCCCAAGAGACCCAGTACTTC. The V and J genes are TRBV5-7 and TRBJ2-5, with D perhaps TRBD2 (5 bases). TRBV5-7 is marked as an open reading frame, function uncertain. V dropped 6 bases and J dropped 1 base, with 19 bases sitting between them. This CDR3 has 16 amino acids.

The rearrangement joins TRBV4-2 to TRBJ2-7; 8 bases align to TRBD1. Per the germline V gene, CDR1 is LGHNA and CDR2 is YNFKEQ. Unmatched junction bases numbered 6, after V lost 1 base and J lost 4 bases. The CDR3 is 15 residues long. The CDR3 sequence: CASSQGQGIYYEQYF. CDR3 DNA: TGTGCCAGCAGCCAAGGACAGGGGATCTATTACGAGCAGTACTTC.

This chain joins TRBV4-1 and TRBJ2-7; D unclear. From germline, CDR1 is MGHRA and CDR2 YSYEKL. V was clipped by 1 base and J by 3 bases, with 10 bases between them. CDR3 length: 14 residues. The CDR3 protein is CASSQAGINYEQYF. In DNA form, the CDR3 reads TGCGCCAGCAGCCAAGCAGGTATCAACTACGAGCAGTACTTC.

This chain connects TRBV6-6 to TRBJ1-5; TRBD1 matches 7 bases. Germline loops: CDR1 MNHNY, CDR2 SVGAGI (reference sequence). The CDR3 length is 16 residues. Unmatched junction bases numbered 8, after V lost 1 base and J lost 5 bases. CDR3 in DNA: TGTGCCAGCAGTTACTTAACGGGACAGCCAGATCAGCCCCAGCATTTT. Translating gives CASSYLTGQPDQPQHF.

This chain's CDR3 is CASSQAQGSQPQHF. In DNA, the CDR3 is TGCGCCAGCAGCCAAGCACAGGGAAGTCAGCCCCAGCATTTT. The V and J genes are TRBV4-3 and TRBJ1-5; D perhaps matches TRBD1 (6 bases). The CDR3 contains 14 residues. Deletions cut 1 base from V and 6 bases from J, with 10 bases between. Germline lookup yields CDR1 LGHNA and CDR2 YSLEER.

The chain joins TRBV4-3 to TRBJ2-3, with D perhaps matching TRBD2 (5 bases). The CDR3 has 15 residues. Trimming left V 1 base short and J 2 bases short, with 10 bases between. Germline values: CDR1 LGHNA, CDR2 YSLEER. The CDR3 nucleotides are TGCGCCAGCAGCCAAGCCGGACTTTCCACAGATACGCAGTATTTT. Encoded protein: CASSQAGLSTDTQYF.